A selection of T cell receptor beta chains follows, all from one sample in a study of spatial heterogeneity in lung cancer. TCRdb used MiXCR to reprocess the 5' RACE reads, holding one entry per CDR3 protein. The sample gives tens of thousands of distinct CDR3 sequences, around 11% of which show up once; roughly 32% is in the top ten. Material: PBMCs, obtained at follow-up. The receptors come from a male donor with early-stage non-small cell lung cancer. Each CDR3 is given with its conserved first and last residue. D genes are given only for firm matches. Part of the rows lack a size; the others show once, few, many or a class for expanded clones.

clone_size | j_call | d_call | v_call | cdr3_aa | cdr3_nt
many | TRBJ2-7 | NA | TRBV21-1 | CASSTSGTLWYEQYF | TGTGCCAGCAGCACGTCCGGGACCCTCTGGTACGAGCAGTACTTC
NA | TRBJ2-7 | TRBD1 | TRBV5-1 | CASSPPGTGVPEQYF | TGCGCCAGCAGCCCCCCCGGGACAGGGGTGCCCGAGCAGTACTTC
many | TRBJ2-5 | TRBD2 | TRBV2 | CASSRLLAGGTSGGTQYF | TGTGCCAGCAGTCGCCTACTAGCGGGAGGGACGTCCGGGGGGACCCAGTACTTC
many | TRBJ2-4 | TRBD2 | TRBV6-1 | CASNILAGTAKNIQYF | TGTGCCAGCAATATCCTAGCGGGAACTGCCAAAAACATTCAGTACTTC
many | TRBJ2-5 | TRBD1 | TRBV24-1 | CATSGQGGQETQYF | TGTGCCACCAGTGGACAGGGGGGCCAAGAGACCCAGTACTTC
many | TRBJ2-1 | NA | TRBV5-1 | CASSSAGAQYNEQFF | TGCGCCAGCAGCTCGGCGGGGGCCCAGTACAATGAGCAGTTCTTC
many | TRBJ2-5 | NA | TRBV6-6 | CASRDGTSTQETQYF | TGTGCCAGCAGAGACGGGACGTCGACGCAAGAGACCCAGTACTTC
few | TRBJ2-7 | NA | TRBV20-1 | CSAARSSYEQYF | TGCAGTGCTGCGCGGAGCTCCTACGAGCAGTACTTC
NA | TRBJ1-3 | NA | TRBV6-1 | CASSEYGQGGTSGNTIYF | TGTGCCAGCAGTGAATACGGTCAGGGCGGCACCTCTGGAAACACCATATATTTT
many | TRBJ1-1 | TRBD1 | TRBV12-3/TRBV12-4 | CASRATGGGTEAFF | TGTGCCAGCAGAGCAACAGGGGGAGGAACTGAAGCTTTCTTT
few | TRBJ2-1 | TRBD2 | TRBV18 | CASSPRTSGRDNNEQFF | TGTGCCAGCTCACCCAGGACTAGCGGGAGGGATAACAATGAGCAGTTCTTC
NA | TRBJ2-5 | NA | TRBV7-2 | CASSLGAGGTQETQYF | TGTGCCAGCAGCTTAGGAGCAGGGGGGACCCAAGAGACCCAGTACTTC
few | TRBJ2-3 | NA | TRBV14 | CASSQELAGVRTDTQYF | TGTGCCAGCAGCCAAGAATTGGCAGGCGTTCGGACAGATACGCAGTATTTT
few | TRBJ2-7 | TRBD1 | TRBV20-1 | CSAAGTGPFEQYF | TGCAGTGCTGCCGGGACAGGGCCGTTCGAGCAGTACTTC
many | TRBJ1-2 | NA | TRBV19 | CALKGGDGYTF | TGTGCCCTTAAGGGAGGCGATGGCTACACCTTC
NA | TRBJ2-1 | NA | TRBV30 | CAWKPAYNEQFF | TGTGCCTGGAAACCGGCGTACAATGAGCAGTTCTTC
many | TRBJ2-5 | TRBD2 | TRBV5-1 | CASSLVAVAGGRHQETQYF | TGCGCCAGCAGCTTGGTTGCGGTAGCGGGGGGTCGACACCAAGAGACCCAGTACTTC
many | TRBJ2-7 | NA | TRBV30 | CAWNPGLGVYEQYF | TGTGCCTGGAATCCGGGACTTGGGGTCTACGAGCAGTACTTC
many | TRBJ1-6 | NA | TRBV7-9 | CASSDLMDINSPLHF | TGTGCCAGCAGCGACCTCATGGACATCAATTCACCCCTCCACTTT
NA | TRBJ1-5 | NA | TRBV5-5 | CASSSSGEKGQPQHF | TGTGCCAGCAGCTCGAGTGGGGAAAAGGGTCAGCCCCAGCATTTT
many | TRBJ2-1 | NA | TRBV20-1 | CSAQRTFDEQFF | TGCAGTGCCCAACGCACCTTCGATGAGCAGTTCTTC
many | TRBJ2-5 | NA | TRBV21-1 | CASSKAVPSSGHLQETQYF | TGTGCCAGCAGCAAAGCAGTTCCTTCCTCGGGACACCTCCAAGAGACCCAGTACTTC
NA | TRBJ2-5 | NA | TRBV12-3/TRBV12-4 | CASSLRAAIGETQYF | TGTGCCAGCAGTTTGCGGGCTGCTATCGGGGAGACCCAGTACTTC
many | TRBJ2-3 | NA | TRBV6-1 | CASSRVPVGAGTDTQYF | TGTGCCAGCAGTAGGGTACCTGTGGGTGCGGGCACAGATACGCAGTATTTT
many | TRBJ2-1 | TRBD2 | TRBV6-1 | CASSQTSGSLLFQFF | TGTGCCAGCAGTCAAACTAGCGGGAGTTTACTCTTCCAGTTCTTC
NA | TRBJ1-1 | NA | TRBV5-1 | CASSLEDRATGTEAFF | TGCGCCAGCAGCTTGGAGGACCGAGCGACTGGCACTGAAGCTTTCTTT
NA | TRBJ1-1 | NA | TRBV28 | CASSLFNTEAFF | TGTGCCAGCAGTTTATTTAACACTGAAGCTTTCTTT
many | TRBJ1-1 | NA | TRBV12-3/TRBV12-4 | CASSIDRYTEAFF | TGTGCCAGCAGCATTGACAGATACACTGAAGCTTTCTTT
many | TRBJ2-3 | NA | TRBV3-1 | CASSQDVARGPDTQYF | TGTGCCAGCAGCCAAGATGTGGCCCGGGGCCCAGATACGCAGTATTTT
NA | TRBJ2-7 | NA | TRBV7-9 | CASSLDYYEQYF | TGTGCCAGCAGCTTAGACTACTACGAGCAGTACTTC
few | TRBJ2-1 | NA | TRBV11-2 | CASSAESSYNEQFF | TGTGCCAGCAGCGCGGAGAGCTCCTACAATGAGCAGTTCTTC
NA | TRBJ1-4 | NA | TRBV3-1 | CASSHDRSNEKLFF | TGTGCCAGCAGCCATGACAGATCTAATGAAAAACTGTTTTTT
NA | TRBJ2-3 | TRBD2 | TRBV7-8 | CASSLELAMDTQYF | TGTGCCAGCAGCTTAGAACTAGCGATGGATACGCAGTATTTT
NA | TRBJ2-7 | NA | TRBV18 | CASSPRQGDTGGSEQYF | TGTGCCAGCTCACCACGTCAGGGGGACACCGGGGGTAGCGAGCAGTACTTC
many | TRBJ1-1 | TRBD1 | TRBV6-5 | CASSYTTGQEGVTAFF | TGTGCCAGCAGTTACACAACCGGACAGGAGGGGGTAACGGCTTTCTTT
NA | TRBJ2-7 | NA | TRBV7-9 | CASSLEPYEQYF | TGTGCCAGCAGCTTAGAGCCCTACGAGCAGTACTTC
NA | TRBJ1-1 | NA | TRBV30 | CAWSLARSEAFF | TGTGCCTGGAGTCTGGCGCGTTCTGAAGCTTTCTTT
many | TRBJ1-6 | NA | TRBV6-2/TRBV6-3 | CASSPPGTGNSPLHF | TGTGCCAGCAGTCCTCCGGGGACGGGGAATTCACCCCTCCACTTT
few | TRBJ1-2 | NA | TRBV7-9 | CASSLYSGGYTF | TGTGCCAGCAGTCTCTACAGCGGTGGCTACACCTTC
few | TRBJ2-7 | TRBD2 | TRBV7-9 | CASSWTRLAGAVQYF | TGTGCCAGCAGCTGGACACGACTAGCGGGAGCGGTGCAGTACTTC
many | TRBJ2-2 | TRBD1 | TRBV11-3 | CASSLVLDRGTGELFF | TGTGCCAGCAGCTTAGTACTGGACAGGGGGACCGGGGAGCTGTTTTTT
many | TRBJ2-5 | NA | TRBV12-3/TRBV12-4 | CASSKHGPQETQYF | TGTGCCAGCAGCAAACACGGGCCACAAGAGACCCAGTACTTC
many | TRBJ2-3 | TRBD1 | TRBV12-3/TRBV12-4 | CASSLGGGADTQYF | TGTGCCAGCAGTTTAGGAGGGGGCGCAGATACGCAGTATTTT